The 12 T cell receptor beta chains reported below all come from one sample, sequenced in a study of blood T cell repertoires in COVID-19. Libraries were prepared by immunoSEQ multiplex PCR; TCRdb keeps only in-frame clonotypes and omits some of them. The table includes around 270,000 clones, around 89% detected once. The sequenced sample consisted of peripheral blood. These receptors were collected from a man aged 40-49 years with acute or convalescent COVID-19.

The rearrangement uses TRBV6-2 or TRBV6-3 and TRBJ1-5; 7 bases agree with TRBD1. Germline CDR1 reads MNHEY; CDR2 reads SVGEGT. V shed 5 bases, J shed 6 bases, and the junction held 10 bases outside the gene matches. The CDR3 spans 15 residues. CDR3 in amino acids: CASSRRQGTSQPQHF. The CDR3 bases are TGTGCCAGCAGTAGGAGACAGGGAACAAGTCAGCCCCAGCATTTT.

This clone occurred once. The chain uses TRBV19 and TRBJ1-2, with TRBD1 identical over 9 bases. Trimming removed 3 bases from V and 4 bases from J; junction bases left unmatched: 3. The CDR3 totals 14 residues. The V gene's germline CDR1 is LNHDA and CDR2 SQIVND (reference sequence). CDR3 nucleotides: TGTGCCAGTAGTATCGGGACAGGGCCCTATGGCTACACCTTC. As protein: CASSIGTGPYGYTF.

CDR3 sequence reads: CATGTSGGIDTQYF. The DNA for the CDR3 is TGTGCCACCGGGACTAGCGGGGGGATAGATACGCAGTATTTT. The J gene is TRBJ2-3, the V gene TRBV24-1, with 15 bases that match TRBD2. This CDR3 contains 14 residues. Germline V CDR1 and CDR2: KGHDR, SFDVKD. V shed 9 bases, J shed 5 bases, and the junction held 2 bases outside the gene matches.

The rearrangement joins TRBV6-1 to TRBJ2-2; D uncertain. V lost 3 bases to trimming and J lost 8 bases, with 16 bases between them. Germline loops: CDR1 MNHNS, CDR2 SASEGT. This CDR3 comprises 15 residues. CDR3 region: CASSEGHLGGGELFF. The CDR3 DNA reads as TGTGCCAGCAGTGAGGGCCACCTGGGTGGGGGGGAGCTGTTTTTT.

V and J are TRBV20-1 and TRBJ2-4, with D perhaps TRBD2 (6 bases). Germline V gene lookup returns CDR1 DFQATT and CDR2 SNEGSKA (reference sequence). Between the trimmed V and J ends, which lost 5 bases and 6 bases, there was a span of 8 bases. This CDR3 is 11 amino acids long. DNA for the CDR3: TGCAGTGCTCGGCGGGGAAACATTCAGTACTTC. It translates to CSARRGNIQYF.

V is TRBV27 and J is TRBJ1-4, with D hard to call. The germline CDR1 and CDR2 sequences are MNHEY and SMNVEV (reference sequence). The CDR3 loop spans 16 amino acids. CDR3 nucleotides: TGTACCTCGAGAGGACGAGGTATAGCGGTCAATGAAAAACTGTTTTTT. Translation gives CTSRGRGIAVNEKLFF.

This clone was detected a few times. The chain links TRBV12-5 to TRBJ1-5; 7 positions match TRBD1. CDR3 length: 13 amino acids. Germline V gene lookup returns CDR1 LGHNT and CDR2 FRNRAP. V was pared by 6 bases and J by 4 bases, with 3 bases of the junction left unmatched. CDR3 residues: CASGQTGNQPQHF. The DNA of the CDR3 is TGTGCTAGTGGCCAGACAGGGAATCAGCCCCAGCATTTT.

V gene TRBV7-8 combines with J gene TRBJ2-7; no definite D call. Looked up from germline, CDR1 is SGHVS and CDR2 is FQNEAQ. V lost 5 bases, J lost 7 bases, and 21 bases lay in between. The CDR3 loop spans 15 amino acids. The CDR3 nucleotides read TGTGCCAGCAGCCCCAGAGGATGGTCTGATGGGGAGCAGTACTTC. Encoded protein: CASSPRGWSDGEQYF.

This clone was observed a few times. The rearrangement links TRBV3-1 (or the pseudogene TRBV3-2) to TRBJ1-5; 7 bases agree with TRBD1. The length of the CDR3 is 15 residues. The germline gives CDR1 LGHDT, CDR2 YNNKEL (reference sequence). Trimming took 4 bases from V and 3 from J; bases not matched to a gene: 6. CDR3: CASSPSGGPNQPQHF. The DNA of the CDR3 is TGTGCCAGCAGCCCCTCAGGGGGGCCCAATCAGCCCCAGCATTTT.

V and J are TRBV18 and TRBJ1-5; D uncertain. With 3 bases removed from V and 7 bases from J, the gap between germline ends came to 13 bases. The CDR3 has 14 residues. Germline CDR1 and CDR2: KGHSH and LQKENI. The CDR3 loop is CASSPGVTGQPQHF. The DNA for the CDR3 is TGTGCCAGCTCACCCGGGGTCACGGGGCAGCCCCAGCATTTT.

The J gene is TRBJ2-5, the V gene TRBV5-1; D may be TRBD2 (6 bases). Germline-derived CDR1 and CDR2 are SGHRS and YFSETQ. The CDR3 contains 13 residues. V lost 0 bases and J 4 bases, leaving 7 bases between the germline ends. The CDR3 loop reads CASSLGGGETQYF. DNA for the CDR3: TGCGCCAGCAGCTTGGGGGGAGGAGAGACCCAGTACTTC. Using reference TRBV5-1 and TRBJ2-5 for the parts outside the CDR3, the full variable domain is KAGVTQTPRYLIKTRGQQVTLSCSPISGHRSVSWYQQTPGQGLQFLFEYFSETQRNKGNFPGRFSGRQFSNSRSEMNVSTLELGDSALYLCASSLGGGETQYFGPGTRLLVL.

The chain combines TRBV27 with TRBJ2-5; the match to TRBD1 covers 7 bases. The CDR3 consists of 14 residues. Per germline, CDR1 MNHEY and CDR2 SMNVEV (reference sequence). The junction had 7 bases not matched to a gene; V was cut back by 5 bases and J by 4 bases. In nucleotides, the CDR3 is TGTGCCAGCAGTCTCCACAGGGGCGGAGAGACCCAGTACTTC. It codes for CASSLHRGGETQYF.